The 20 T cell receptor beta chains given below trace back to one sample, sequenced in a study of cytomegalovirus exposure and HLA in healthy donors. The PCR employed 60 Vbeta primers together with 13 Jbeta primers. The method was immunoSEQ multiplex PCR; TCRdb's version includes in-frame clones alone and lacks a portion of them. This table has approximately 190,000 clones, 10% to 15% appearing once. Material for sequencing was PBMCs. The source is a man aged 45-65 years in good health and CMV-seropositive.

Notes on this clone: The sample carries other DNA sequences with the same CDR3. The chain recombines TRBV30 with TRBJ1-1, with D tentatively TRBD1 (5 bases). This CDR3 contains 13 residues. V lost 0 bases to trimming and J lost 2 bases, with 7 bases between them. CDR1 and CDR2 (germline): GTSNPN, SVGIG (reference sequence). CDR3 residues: CAWSVRVNTEAFF. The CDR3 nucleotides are TGTGCCTGGAGTGTCAGGGTTAACACTGAAGCTTTCTTT.

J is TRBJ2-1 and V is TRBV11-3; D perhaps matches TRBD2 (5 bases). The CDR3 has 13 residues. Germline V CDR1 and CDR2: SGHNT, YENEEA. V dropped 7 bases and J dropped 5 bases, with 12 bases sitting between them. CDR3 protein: CASTPSSNNEQFF. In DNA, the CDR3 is TGTGCCAGCACCCCTAGCAGCAACAATGAGCAGTTCTTC.

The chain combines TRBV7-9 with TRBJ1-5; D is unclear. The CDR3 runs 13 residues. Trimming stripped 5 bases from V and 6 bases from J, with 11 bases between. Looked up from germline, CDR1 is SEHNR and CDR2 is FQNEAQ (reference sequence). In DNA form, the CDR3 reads TGTGCCAGCAGCCCGAGGGATAGTCAGCCCCAGCATTTT. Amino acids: CASSPRDSQPQHF. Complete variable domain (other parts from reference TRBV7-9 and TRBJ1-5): DTGVSQNPRHKITKRGQNVTFRCDPISEHNRLYWYRQTLGQGPEFLTYFQNEAQLEKSRLLSDRFSAERPKGSFSTLEIQRTEQGDSAMYLCASSPRDSQPQHFGDGTRLSIL.

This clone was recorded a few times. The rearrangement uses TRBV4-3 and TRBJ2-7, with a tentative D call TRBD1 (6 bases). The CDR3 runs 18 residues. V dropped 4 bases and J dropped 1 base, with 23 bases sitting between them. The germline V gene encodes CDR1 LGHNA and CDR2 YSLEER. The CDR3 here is CASSLCFTGMGCSYEQYV. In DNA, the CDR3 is TGCGCCAGCAGCCTCTGTTTCACAGGGATGGGATGTTCCTACGAGCAGTACGTC.

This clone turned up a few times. CDR3 coding DNA: TGTGCCAGCAGTTCCCGGGGGACCGGGGAGCTGTTTTTT. This codes for CASSSRGTGELFF. The gene calls are TRBV5-4 and TRBJ2-2, with a possible D match to TRBD2 (6 bases). CDR1 SGHNT and CDR2 YYREEE come from the germline V gene (reference sequence). This CDR3 region has 13 residues. Deletions cut 5 bases from V and 5 bases from J, with 10 bases between.

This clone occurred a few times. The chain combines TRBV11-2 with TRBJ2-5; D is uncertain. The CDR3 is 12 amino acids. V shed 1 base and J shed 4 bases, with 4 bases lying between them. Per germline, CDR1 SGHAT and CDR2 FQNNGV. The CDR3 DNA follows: TGTGCCAGCAGCTTAGCGGGAGAGACCCAGTACTTC. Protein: CASSLAGETQYF. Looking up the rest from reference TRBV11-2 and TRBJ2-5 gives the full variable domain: EAGVAQSPRYKIIEKRQSVAFWCNPISGHATLYWYQQILGQGPKLLIQFQNNGVVDDSQLPKDRFSAERLKGVDSTLKIQPAKLEDSAVYLCASSLAGETQYFGPGTRLLVL.

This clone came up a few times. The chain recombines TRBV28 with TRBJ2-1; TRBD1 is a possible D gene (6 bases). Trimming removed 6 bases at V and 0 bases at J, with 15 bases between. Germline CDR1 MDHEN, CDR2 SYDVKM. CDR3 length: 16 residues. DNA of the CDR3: TGTGCCAGCAGCTCCAGGGACAAGGGCTCCTACAATGAGCAGTTCTTC. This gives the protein CASSSRDKGSYNEQFF.

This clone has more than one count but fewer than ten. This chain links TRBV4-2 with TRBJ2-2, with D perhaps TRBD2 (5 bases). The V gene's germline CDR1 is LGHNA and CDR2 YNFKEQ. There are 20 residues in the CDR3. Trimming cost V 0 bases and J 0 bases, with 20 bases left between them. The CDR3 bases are TGTGCCAGCAGCCAAGATTACCGGGGATTCCTCCCAACGAACACCGGGGAGCTGTTTTTT. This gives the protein CASSQDYRGFLPTNTGELFF.

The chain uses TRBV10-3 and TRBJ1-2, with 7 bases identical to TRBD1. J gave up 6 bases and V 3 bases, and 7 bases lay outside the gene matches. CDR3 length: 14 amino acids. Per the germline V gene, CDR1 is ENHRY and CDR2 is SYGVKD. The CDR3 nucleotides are TGTGCCATCAGTGATCCGGGACAGAAAAATGGCTACACCTTC. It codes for CAISDPGQKNGYTF.

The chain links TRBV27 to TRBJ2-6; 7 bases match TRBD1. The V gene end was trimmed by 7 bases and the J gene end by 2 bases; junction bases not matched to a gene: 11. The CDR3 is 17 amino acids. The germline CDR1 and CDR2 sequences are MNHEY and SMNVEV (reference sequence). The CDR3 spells CASTPRTGTTGANVLTF. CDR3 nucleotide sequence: TGTGCCAGCACACCAAGGACAGGTACTACTGGGGCCAACGTCCTGACTTTC.

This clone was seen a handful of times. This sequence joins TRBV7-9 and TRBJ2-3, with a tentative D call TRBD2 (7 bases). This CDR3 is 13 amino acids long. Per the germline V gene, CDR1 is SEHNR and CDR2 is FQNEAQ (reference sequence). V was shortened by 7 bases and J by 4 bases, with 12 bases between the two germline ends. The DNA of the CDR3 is TGTGCCAGCATGGGGGGGGCCCCAGATACGCAGTATTTT. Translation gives CASMGGAPDTQYF.

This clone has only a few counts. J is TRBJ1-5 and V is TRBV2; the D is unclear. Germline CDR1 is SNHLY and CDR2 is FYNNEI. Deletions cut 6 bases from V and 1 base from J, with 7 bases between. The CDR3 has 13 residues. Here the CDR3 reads CASSSLSNQPQHF. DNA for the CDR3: TGTGCCAGCAGCTCGCTAAGCAATCAGCCCCAGCATTTT.

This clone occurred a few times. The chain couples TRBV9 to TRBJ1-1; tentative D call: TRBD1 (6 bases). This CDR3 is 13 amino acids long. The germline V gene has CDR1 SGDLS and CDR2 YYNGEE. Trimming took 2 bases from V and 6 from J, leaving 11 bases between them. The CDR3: CASSVTSGAEAFF. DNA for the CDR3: TGTGCCAGCAGCGTGACGTCAGGGGCTGAAGCTTTCTTT.

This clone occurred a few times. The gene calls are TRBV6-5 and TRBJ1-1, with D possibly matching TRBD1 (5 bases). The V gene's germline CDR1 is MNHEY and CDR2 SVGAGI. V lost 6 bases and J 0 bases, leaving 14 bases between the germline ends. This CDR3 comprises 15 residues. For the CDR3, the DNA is TGTGCCAGCAGCCAATCCAGGACAATGAACACTGAAGCTTTCTTT. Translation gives CASSQSRTMNTEAFF.

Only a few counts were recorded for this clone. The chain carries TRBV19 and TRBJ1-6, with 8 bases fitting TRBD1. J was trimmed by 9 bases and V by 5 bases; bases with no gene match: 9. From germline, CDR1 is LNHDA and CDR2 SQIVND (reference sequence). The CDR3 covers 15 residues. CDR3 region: CASSARTGRPSPLHF. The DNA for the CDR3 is TGTGCCAGTAGTGCTCGGACAGGGCGGCCTTCACCCCTCCACTTT.

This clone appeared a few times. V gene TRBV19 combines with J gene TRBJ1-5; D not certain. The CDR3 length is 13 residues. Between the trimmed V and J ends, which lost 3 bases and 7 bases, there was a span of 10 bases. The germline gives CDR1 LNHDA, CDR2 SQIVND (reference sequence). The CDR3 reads CASSILGSQPQHF. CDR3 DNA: TGTGCCAGTAGTATCTTGGGCAGCCAGCCCCAGCATTTT.

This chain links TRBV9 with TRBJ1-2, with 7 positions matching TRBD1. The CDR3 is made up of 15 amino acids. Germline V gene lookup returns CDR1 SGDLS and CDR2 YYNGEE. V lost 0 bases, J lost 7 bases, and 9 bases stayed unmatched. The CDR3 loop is CASSVEGWAGGGYTF. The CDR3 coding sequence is TGTGCCAGCAGCGTAGAGGGTTGGGCAGGGGGTGGCTACACCTTC.

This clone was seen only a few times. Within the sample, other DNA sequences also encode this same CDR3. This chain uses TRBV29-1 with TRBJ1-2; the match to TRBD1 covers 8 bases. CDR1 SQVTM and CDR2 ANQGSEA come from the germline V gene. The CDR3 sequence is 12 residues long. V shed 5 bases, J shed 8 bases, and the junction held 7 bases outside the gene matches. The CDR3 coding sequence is TGCAGCGTTACCGGGACAGGCCAAGGCTACACCTTC. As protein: CSVTGTGQGYTF.

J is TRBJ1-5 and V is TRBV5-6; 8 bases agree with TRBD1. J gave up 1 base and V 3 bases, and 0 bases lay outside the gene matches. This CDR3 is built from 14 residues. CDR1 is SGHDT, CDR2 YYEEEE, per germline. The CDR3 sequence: CASSYRGSNQPQHF. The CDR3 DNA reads TGTGCCAGCAGCTACAGGGGGAGCAATCAGCCCCAGCATTTT.

CDR3 loop: CASSLAWTNTGELFF. The CDR3 DNA reads TGTGCCAGCAGCTTGGCGTGGACTAACACCGGGGAGCTGTTTTTT. J is TRBJ2-2 and V is TRBV5-8; maybe TRBD2 (5 bases). Germline assignment: CDR1 SGHTS and CDR2 YDEGEE. V gave up 0 bases and J gave up 2 bases, with 8 bases separating them. This CDR3 contains 15 residues.